This passage covers 20 T cell receptor beta chains from one sample sequenced in a study of blood T cell repertoires in COVID-19. Here immunoSEQ multiplex PCR was the method, and the copy in TCRdb shows in-frame clones only, minus some. The sample consists of about 180,000 clones, around 80% of them appearing once. The sample consisted of peripheral blood. These receptor sequences come from a human donor in a cohort sampled during active COVID-19.

The chain is built from TRBV5-6 and TRBJ2-7; no definite D call. The CDR3 totals 14 residues. With 2 bases removed from V and 0 bases from J, the gap between germline ends came to 9 bases. Germline assignment: CDR1 SGHDT and CDR2 YYEEEE. CDR3 nucleotide sequence: TGTGCCAGCAGCTTCAGGCCGAACTCCTACGAGCAGTACTTC. Its protein product is CASSFRPNSYEQYF.

This sequence joins TRBV2 and TRBJ1-5; 7 bases match TRBD1. Germline V gene data show CDR1 as SNHLY and CDR2 as FYNNEI. V lost 5 bases, J lost 9 bases, and 13 bases stayed unmatched. The CDR3 runs 15 residues. The CDR3 reads CASSRFTGAPGPQHF. CDR3 nucleotide sequence: TGTGCCAGCAGTCGTTTTACAGGGGCCCCTGGGCCCCAGCATTTT. The full variable domain, in which reference TRBV2 and TRBJ1-5 provide the parts outside the CDR3, is EPEVTQTPSHQVTQMGQEVILRCVPISNHLYFYWYRQILGQKVEFLVSFYNNEISEKSEIFDDQFSVERPDGSNFTLKIRSTKLEDSAMYFCASSRFTGAPGPQHFGDGTRLSIL.

This chain uses TRBV5-1 with TRBJ1-3, with D perhaps TRBD1 (5 bases). The CDR3 totals 17 residues. V lost 0 bases to trimming and J lost 0 bases, with 13 bases between them. Germline lookup yields CDR1 SGHRS and CDR2 YFSETQ. The CDR3: CASSLAGQDISGNTIYF. CDR3 sequence (DNA): TGCGCCAGCAGCTTGGCCGGACAAGACATCTCTGGAAACACCATATATTTT.

This chain connects TRBV12-3 or TRBV12-4 to TRBJ1-3; D is unclear. This CDR3 contains 13 residues. Trimming pared 2 bases from V and 2 bases from J, leaving 4 bases between. CDR3 DNA sequence: TGTGCCAGCAGTTTATTAGCTGGAAACACCATATATTTT. As protein: CASSLLAGNTIYF.

The V gene is TRBV29-1, the J gene TRBJ2-2; 12 bases are a match to TRBD2. CDR1 and CDR2 (germline): SQVTM, ANQGSEA. The CDR3 has 17 amino acids. After removal of 7 bases from V and 0 bases from J, the junction contained 9 bases not matched to a gene. CDR3 in amino acids: CSGSGTSGYANTGELFF. For the CDR3, the DNA is TGCAGCGGGTCCGGGACTAGCGGGTATGCGAACACCGGGGAGCTGTTTTTT.

V is TRBV10-3 and J is TRBJ2-2; 7 positions agree with TRBD1. Germline assignment: CDR1 ENHRY and CDR2 SYGVKD. This CDR3 has 14 amino acids. The trim removed 8 bases at V and 3 bases at J, leaving 6 bases unmatched. The CDR3: CAIAQGTDTGELFF. The CDR3 nucleotides are TGTGCCATCGCACAGGGGACGGACACCGGGGAGCTGTTTTTT.

The chain combines TRBV20-1 with TRBJ1-2; 7 bases fit TRBD1. This CDR3 has 15 amino acids. Losses at the gene ends were 3 bases for V and 5 bases for J; bases not matched to a gene: 12. CDR1 and CDR2 from the germline V gene are DFQATT and SNEGSKA (reference sequence). Written as DNA, the CDR3 is TGCAGTGCTAGTGAGAACAGGGGAGGCAAGTATGGCTACACCTTC. Its translation is CSASENRGGKYGYTF.

This clone was detected only a few times. The chain recombines TRBV10-3 with TRBJ1-1; 9 bases are shared with TRBD1. The CDR3 consists of 16 residues. The ends lost 5 bases at V and 4 bases at J; junction bases unmatched: 11. Germline loops: CDR1 ENHRY, CDR2 SYGVKD. The CDR3 nucleotides read TGTGCCATCAGTCAACGAGCCGGGACAGGGTCCACTGAAGCTTTCTTT. Translating it yields CAISQRAGTGSTEAFF.

This clone was counted a few times. V gene TRBV3-1 (or the pseudogene TRBV3-2) combines with J gene TRBJ1-5; D is uncertain. V was trimmed by 2 bases and J by 6 bases, leaving 8 bases between them. Germline loops: CDR1 LGHDT, CDR2 YNNKEL (reference sequence). The CDR3 is 13 residues long. The CDR3, as DNA: TGTGCCAGCAGCCAAATGGGAGGTCAGCCCCAGCATTTT. Translated: CASSQMGGQPQHF.

The J gene is TRBJ2-1, the V gene TRBV6-6; 7 nucleotides match TRBD2. The CDR3 contains 15 residues. The junction had 7 bases not matched to a gene; V was cut back by 4 bases and J by 4 bases. Germline CDR1 MNHNY, CDR2 SVGAGI (reference sequence). The CDR3 spells CASSSGEGKYNEQFF. The CDR3 DNA is TGTGCCAGCAGTTCCGGGGAGGGAAAGTACAATGAGCAGTTCTTC.

This chain joins TRBV25-1 and TRBJ2-7; 7 bases line up with TRBD2. Germline CDR1 is MGHDK and CDR2 is SYGVNS. V shed 7 bases and J 7 bases; nucleotides not matched to a gene: 10. This CDR3 is built from 13 residues. This CDR3 reads CASKGAGRGEQYF. CDR3 coding DNA: TGTGCCAGCAAAGGGGCAGGGCGGGGGGAGCAGTACTTC.

This clone was detected once. J is TRBJ1-5 and V is TRBV7-2; possibly TRBD1 for D (5 bases). The V gene lost 5 bases and the J gene lost 9 bases, with 17 bases spanning the gap. CDR1 and CDR2 from the germline V gene are SGHTA and FQGNSA. There are 14 residues in the CDR3. This CDR3 reads CASSPAEGVMPQHF. The CDR3 DNA reads TGTGCCAGCAGCCCCGCGGAAGGGGTAATGCCCCAGCATTTT.

This chain connects TRBV7-9 to TRBJ2-5; possibly TRBD1 for D (6 bases). Trimming cost V 5 bases and J 2 bases, with 9 bases left between them. Germline values: CDR1 SEHNR, CDR2 FQNEAQ (reference sequence). The CDR3 extends over 13 amino acids. CDR3 protein: CASSPQGQETQYF. The CDR3 region has the DNA TGTGCCAGCAGCCCACAGGGACAAGAGACCCAGTACTTC.

The chain combines TRBV7-2 with TRBJ1-4; D perhaps matches TRBD1 (5 bases). This CDR3 comprises 13 residues. Deletions cut 6 bases from V and 8 bases from J, with 13 bases between. Germline assignment: CDR1 SGHTA and CDR2 FQGNSA. The DNA of the CDR3 is TGTGCCAGCAGTTTCAGGGTTTCCGAAAAACTGTTTTTT. Its protein product is CASSFRVSEKLFF.

This clone came up a few times. The chain has TRBV5-6 and TRBJ2-7; D remains unclear. The CDR3 extends over 11 amino acids. Per the germline V gene, CDR1 is SGHDT and CDR2 is YYEEEE. Between the trimmed V and J ends, which lost 4 bases and 3 bases, there was a span of 5 bases. The DNA of the CDR3 is TGTGCCAGCAGCCTCTACTACGAGCAGTACTTC. Its protein is CASSLYYEQYF.

The chain carries TRBV6-5 and TRBJ1-6; maybe TRBD1 (6 bases). Trimming stripped 7 bases from V and 9 bases from J, with 19 bases between. Per germline, CDR1 MNHEY and CDR2 SVGAGI. The CDR3 is 15 amino acids. CDR3: CASTGGGTESSPLHF. The CDR3 DNA reads as TGTGCCAGCACGGGAGGGGGGACTGAGAGTTCACCCCTCCACTTT.

The genes are TRBV7-2 and TRBJ2-7; 7 nucleotides agree with TRBD1. CDR1 is SGHTA, CDR2 FQGNSA, per germline. The CDR3 sequence is 15 residues long. Trimming cost V 5 bases and J 1 base; bases outside gene matches: 8. CDR3 bases: TGTGCCAGCAGCACCGGGACAGCCTATTCCTACGAGCAGTACTTC. Translating it yields CASSTGTAYSYEQYF.

This chain connects TRBV6-5 to TRBJ1-6; TRBD1 aligns across 8 bases. Trimming removed 6 bases from V and 12 bases from J; junction bases left unmatched: 10. The CDR3 length is 14 residues. The germline gives CDR1 MNHEY, CDR2 SVGAGI. The DNA for the CDR3 is TGTGCCAGCAGCCCGGGACAGGAGCGAGAACCCCTCCACTTT. Protein product: CASSPGQEREPLHF.

There are a few counts of this clone. CDR3 bases: TGTGCCAGCTCACTCGACAGGGTTAACTATGGCTACACCTTC. Protein sequence: CASSLDRVNYGYTF. The rearrangement links TRBV18 to TRBJ1-2; 7 positions agree with TRBD1. The ends lost 4 bases at V and 1 base at J; junction bases unmatched: 3. CDR3 length: 14 amino acids. Germline CDR1 KGHSH, CDR2 LQKENI.

V gene TRBV6-5 combines with J gene TRBJ1-1; maybe TRBD1 (5 bases). Germline V gene lookup returns CDR1 MNHEY and CDR2 SVGAGI. V was pared by 9 bases and J by 0 bases, with 17 bases between. The CDR3 has 15 residues. CDR3 DNA: TGTGCCAGTAACCCAATGGACAAATTGAACACTGAAGCTTTCTTT. Translated, it gives CASNPMDKLNTEAFF.